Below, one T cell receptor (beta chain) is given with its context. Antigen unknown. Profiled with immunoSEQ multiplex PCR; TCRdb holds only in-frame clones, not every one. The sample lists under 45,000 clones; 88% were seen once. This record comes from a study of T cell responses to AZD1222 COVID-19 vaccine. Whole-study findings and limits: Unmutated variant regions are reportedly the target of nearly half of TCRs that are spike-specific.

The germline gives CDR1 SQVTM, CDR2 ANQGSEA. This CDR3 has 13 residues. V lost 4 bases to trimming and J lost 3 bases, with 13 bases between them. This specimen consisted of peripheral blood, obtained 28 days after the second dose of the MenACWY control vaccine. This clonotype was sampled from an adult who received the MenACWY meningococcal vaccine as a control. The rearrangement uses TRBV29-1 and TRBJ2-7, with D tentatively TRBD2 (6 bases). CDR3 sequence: CSVGIRGFYEQYF. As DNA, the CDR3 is TGCAGCGTTGGAATTCGGGGGTTCTACGAGCAGTACTTC.